A selection of T cell receptor beta chains follows, all from one sample in a study of control samples from healthy donors and cancer patients. Profiling relied on immunoSEQ multiplex PCR, and the TCRdb table lists in-frame clones only, not all of them. The sample gives 160,000 or so clones, nearly 96% of which show up once; about 0.94% is in the top ten. The sample consisted of blood. The receptors were sampled from a woman aged 25 to 39 in good health. CDR3s include the opening cysteine and the closing phenylalanine or tryptophan. D genes are given only for firm matches. The size field is filled for only some rows; it gives once, few, many or a size class.

TRBV5-6	16	NA	TRBJ2-2	NA	TGTGCCAGCAGCTTGGGGGCAGGGGCCTTCACCGGGGAGCTGTTTTTT	CASSLGAGAFTGELFF
TRBV5-4	15	few	TRBJ2-3	NA	TGTGCCAGCAGCTTGGAGGGTAAGAGCACAGATACGCAGTATTTT	CASSLEGKSTDTQYF
TRBV29-1	12	NA	TRBJ2-7	TRBD1	TGCAGCGGGGGACAGGTGGCCTACGAGCAGTACTTC	CSGGQVAYEQYF
TRBV7-2	16	NA	TRBJ2-5	TRBD1	TGTGCCAGCAGCTTAGGGGACAGGGGAGGTTCGGAGACCCAGTACTTC	CASSLGDRGGSETQYF
TRBV2	16	NA	TRBJ2-1	TRBD2	TGTGCCAGCGGGAAAGATTTGCGGGAGGGGAGCAATGAGCAGTTCTTC	CASGKDLREGSNEQFF
TRBV6-5	15	NA	TRBJ2-5	NA	TGTGCCAGCAGGGCAGGGTTAAGTTTTGGAGAGACCCAGTACTTC	CASRAGLSFGETQYF
TRBV19	17	NA	TRBJ1-2	TRBD1	TGTGCCAGTAGTATAGATCCTTGGACAGGCGGCTTCTATGGCTACACCTTC	CASSIDPWTGGFYGYTF
TRBV2	18	NA	TRBJ1-4	NA	TGTGCCAGCAGTGAATGGAGCATCGCAGGAACAACTAATGAAAAACTGTTTTTT	CASSEWSIAGTTNEKLFF
TRBV14	13	once	TRBJ2-2	NA	TGTGCCAGCAGCCTTTATAACACCGGGGAGCTGTTTTTT	CASSLYNTGELFF
TRBV5-5	16	few	TRBJ1-1	TRBD1	TGTGCCAGCAGCTTACTTCGTGGACAGGGGGACACTGAAGCTTTCTTT	CASSLLRGQGDTEAFF
TRBV6-5	13	NA	TRBJ1-1	NA	TGTGCCAGCAGTACAGGGAGACTCAGTGAAGCTTTCTTT	CASSTGRLSEAFF
TRBV6-5	16	NA	TRBJ2-1	NA	TGTGCCAGCAGTTATGGGTTCGTCGGGAGTTACAATGAGCAGTTCTTC	CASSYGFVGSYNEQFF
TRBV28	15	NA	TRBJ1-1	NA	TGTGCCAGCAGTTCTACCGGACTGATAGGCACTGAAGCTTTCTTT	CASSSTGLIGTEAFF
TRBV4-1	14	NA	TRBJ2-5	NA	TGCGCCAGCAGCCAAGATCCAAACCAAGAGACCCAGTACTTC	CASSQDPNQETQYF
TRBV28	13	NA	TRBJ1-3	TRBD1	TGTGCCAGCATTCCCAGGGGGAGAAACACCATATATTTT	CASIPRGRNTIYF
TRBV7-9	15	NA	TRBJ2-5	NA	TGTGCCAGCAGCTTCCGGGACCTCGAAGGGAGCCCCCAGTACTTC	CASSFRDLEGSPQYF
TRBV7-3	13	NA	TRBJ2-1	NA	TGTGCCAGCAGCTCTACTAGACACAATGAGCAGTTCTTC	CASSSTRHNEQFF
TRBV30	12	NA	TRBJ1-3	NA	TGTGCCTGGAGTGTTGTCTTTTGGGACATATATTTT	CAWSVVFWDIYF
TRBV19	13	NA	TRBJ1-2	NA	TGTGCCAGTAGCGGACAGAAGTTCTATGGCTACACCTTC	CASSGQKFYGYTF
TRBV18	16	NA	TRBJ2-2	NA	TGTGCCAGCTCAAGCCAGGGAATGAGTTCCACCGGGGAGCTGTTTTTT	CASSSQGMSSTGELFF
TRBV28	13	once	TRBJ2-7	NA	TGTGCCAGCAGTCCCCCGGGGTTCTACGAGCAGTACTTC	CASSPPGFYEQYF
TRBV5-5	16	NA	TRBJ1-6	TRBD1	TGTGCCAGCAGCTTGGCCTGGACAGGGTTGAATTCACCCCTCCACTTT	CASSLAWTGLNSPLHF
TRBV28	12	NA	TRBJ1-5	NA	TGTGCCAGCAGGACTAGCAATCAGCCCCAGCATTTT	CASRTSNQPQHF
TRBV29-1	10	NA	TRBJ1-1	NA	TGCAGCGCTGCGGATCTTGAAGCTTTCTTT	CSAADLEAFF
TRBV3-1/TRBV3-2	12	NA	TRBJ1-2	NA	TGTGCCAGCAGCCAAGACAAATATGGCTACACCTTC	CASSQDKYGYTF
TRBV9	16	once	TRBJ2-3	TRBD2	TGTGCCAGCAGCGTAGCAAGCGGGGGGGCTGGAGATACGCAGTATTTT	CASSVASGGAGDTQYF
TRBV30	15	NA	TRBJ2-1	TRBD1	TGTGCCTGGAGTGTTTGGGACAGGACTAACAATGAGCAGTTCTTC	CAWSVWDRTNNEQFF
TRBV23-1	14	NA	TRBJ2-2	TRBD1	TGCGCCAGCAGTTATACAGGGGTGGCCGGGGAGCTGTTTTTT	CASSYTGVAGELFF
TRBV12-3/TRBV12-4	13	NA	TRBJ2-1	TRBD1	TGTGCCAGCAGTTTCGGGGACAGCCAAACGCAATTCTTC	CASSFGDSQTQFF
TRBV7-6	17	NA	TRBJ1-1	TRBD1	TGTGCCAGCAGCTTAGCGCTAAGCGGGACAGGGGCATCTGAAGCTTTCTTT	CASSLALSGTGASEAFF
TRBV19	15	NA	TRBJ1-5	NA	TGTGCCAGTAGTGCACAGGGAGGAAGCAATCAGCCCCAGCATTTT	CASSAQGGSNQPQHF
TRBV29-1	14	NA	TRBJ2-2	TRBD1	TGCAGCGCCCGACAGGGGCCGAACACCGGGGAGCTGTTTTTT	CSARQGPNTGELFF
TRBV15	14	NA	TRBJ1-6	NA	TGTGCCACCAGCCTACGTTCGGGGAATTCACCCCTCCACTTT	CATSLRSGNSPLHF
TRBV6-2/TRBV6-3	14	NA	TRBJ1-2	NA	TGTGCCAGCAGTTACGGGAGTCAGAACTATGGCTACACCTTC	CASSYGSQNYGYTF
TRBV21-1	16	NA	TRBJ2-7	NA	TGTGCCAGCAGCTTCGACAGGGGGCATTGCTCCTACGAGCAGTACTTC	CASSFDRGHCSYEQYF
TRBV27	14	NA	TRBJ1-5	TRBD1	TGTGCCAGCAGTTTACAGGGGGCACGGCAGCCCCAGCATTTT	CASSLQGARQPQHF
TRBV7-3	15	NA	TRBJ2-1	NA	TGTGCCAGCAGCTTACAGGGTAGCTCCTACAATGAGCAGTTCTTC	CASSLQGSSYNEQFF
TRBV3-1/TRBV3-2	14	once	TRBJ2-3	TRBD2	TGTGCCAGCCGGACTAGCGGTAGCACAGATACGCAGTATTTT	CASRTSGSTDTQYF
TRBV19	16	once	TRBJ1-5	NA	TGTGCCAGTAGTACACATCCAGACAGACCAAATCAGCCCCAGCATTTT	CASSTHPDRPNQPQHF
TRBV7-3	13	NA	TRBJ2-5	NA	TGTGCCAGCAGCTTAATCAGACAAGAGACCCAGTACTTC	CASSLIRQETQYF
TRBV5-5	17	NA	TRBJ2-1	NA	TGTGCCAGCAGCTTGGTGCCACCCCGGACCGGGCGGGATGAGCAGTTCTTC	CASSLVPPRTGRDEQFF
TRBV25-1	14	NA	TRBJ1-6	NA	TGTGCCAGCAGTGAATTCCCCCGCAATTCACCCCTCCACTTT	CASSEFPRNSPLHF